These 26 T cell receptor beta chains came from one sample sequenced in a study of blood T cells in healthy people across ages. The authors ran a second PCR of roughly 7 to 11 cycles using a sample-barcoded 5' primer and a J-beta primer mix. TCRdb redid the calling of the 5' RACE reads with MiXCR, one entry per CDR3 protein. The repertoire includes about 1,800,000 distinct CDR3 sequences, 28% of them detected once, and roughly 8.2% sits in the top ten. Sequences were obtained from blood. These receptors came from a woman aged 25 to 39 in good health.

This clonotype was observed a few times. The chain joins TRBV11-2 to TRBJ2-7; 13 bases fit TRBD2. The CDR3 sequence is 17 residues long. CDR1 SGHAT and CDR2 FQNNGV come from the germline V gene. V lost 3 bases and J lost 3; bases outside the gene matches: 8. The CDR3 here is CASSFSTSGRRFYEQYF. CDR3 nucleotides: TGTGCCAGCAGCTTCTCGACTAGCGGGAGGAGGTTCTACGAGCAGTACTTC. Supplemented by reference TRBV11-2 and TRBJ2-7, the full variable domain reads EAGVAQSPRYKIIEKRQSVAFWCNPISGHATLYWYQQILGQGPKLLIQFQNNGVVDDSQLPKDRFSAERLKGVDSTLKIQPAKLEDSAVYLCASSFSTSGRRFYEQYFGPGTRLTVT.

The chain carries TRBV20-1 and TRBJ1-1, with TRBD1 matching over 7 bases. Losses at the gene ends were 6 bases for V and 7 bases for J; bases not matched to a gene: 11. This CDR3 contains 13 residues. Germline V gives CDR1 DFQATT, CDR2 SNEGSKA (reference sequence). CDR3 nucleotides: TGCAGTGCCAGGGGGACAGTAAGTCTTGAAGCTTTCTTT. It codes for CSARGTVSLEAFF.

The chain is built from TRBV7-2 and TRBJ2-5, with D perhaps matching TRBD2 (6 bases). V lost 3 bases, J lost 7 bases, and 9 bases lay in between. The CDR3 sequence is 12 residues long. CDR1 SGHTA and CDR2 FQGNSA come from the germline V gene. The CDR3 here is CASSFQGGTQYF. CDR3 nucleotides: TGTGCCAGCAGCTTTCAGGGAGGGACCCAGTACTTC.

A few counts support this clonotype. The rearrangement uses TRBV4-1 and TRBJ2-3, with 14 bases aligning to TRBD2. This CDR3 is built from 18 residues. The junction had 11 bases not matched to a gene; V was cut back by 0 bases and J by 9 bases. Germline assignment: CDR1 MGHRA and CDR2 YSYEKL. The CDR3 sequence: CASSQEQGRLAGGETQYF. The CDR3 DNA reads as TGCGCCAGCAGCCAAGAGCAGGGACGACTAGCGGGGGGGGAGACGCAGTATTTT.

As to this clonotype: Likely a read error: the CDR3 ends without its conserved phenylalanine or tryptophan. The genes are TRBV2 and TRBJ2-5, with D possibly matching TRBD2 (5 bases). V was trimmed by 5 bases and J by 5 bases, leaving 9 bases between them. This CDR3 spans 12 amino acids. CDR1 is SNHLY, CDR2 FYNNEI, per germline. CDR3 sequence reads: CASSTQRETQYL. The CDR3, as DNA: TGTGCCAGCAGTACCCAGCGGGAGACCCAGTACCTC.

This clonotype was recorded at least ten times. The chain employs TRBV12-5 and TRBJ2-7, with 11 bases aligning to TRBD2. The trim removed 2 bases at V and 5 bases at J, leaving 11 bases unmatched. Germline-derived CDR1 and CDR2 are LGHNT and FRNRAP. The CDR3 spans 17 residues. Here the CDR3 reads CASGLFLTPGLADEQYF. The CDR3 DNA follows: TGTGCTAGTGGTTTGTTCCTCACACCGGGACTAGCGGACGAGCAGTACTTC. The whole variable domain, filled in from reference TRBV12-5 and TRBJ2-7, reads DARVTQTPRHKVTEMGQEVTMRCQPILGHNTVFWYRQTMMQGLELLAYFRNRAPLDDSGMPKDRFSAEMPDATLATLKIQPSEPRDSAVYFCASGLFLTPGLADEQYFGPGTRLTVT.

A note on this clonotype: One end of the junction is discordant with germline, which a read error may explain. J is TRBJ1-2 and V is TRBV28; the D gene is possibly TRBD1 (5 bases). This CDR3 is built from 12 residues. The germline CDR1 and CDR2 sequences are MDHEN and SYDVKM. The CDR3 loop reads CVSRGTLYGYTF. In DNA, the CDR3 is TGTGTCAGCCGGGGGACGCTCTATGGCTACACCTTC.

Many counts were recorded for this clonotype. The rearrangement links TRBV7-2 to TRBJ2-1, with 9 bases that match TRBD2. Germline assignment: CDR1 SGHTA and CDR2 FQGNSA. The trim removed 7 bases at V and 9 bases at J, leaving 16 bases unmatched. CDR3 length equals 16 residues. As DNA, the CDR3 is TGTGCCAGCAACAAAGGACCCGGCGGGGGGGCCGGTGAGCAGTTCTTC. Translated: CASNKGPGGGAGEQFF.

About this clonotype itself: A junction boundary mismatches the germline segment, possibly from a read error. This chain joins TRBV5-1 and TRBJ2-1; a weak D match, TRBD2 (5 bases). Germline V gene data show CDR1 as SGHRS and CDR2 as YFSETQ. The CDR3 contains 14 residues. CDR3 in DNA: TGCGCCGGCAGCTTGAGCATGGACTCCAATGAGCAGTTCTTC. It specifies CAGSLSMDSNEQFF.

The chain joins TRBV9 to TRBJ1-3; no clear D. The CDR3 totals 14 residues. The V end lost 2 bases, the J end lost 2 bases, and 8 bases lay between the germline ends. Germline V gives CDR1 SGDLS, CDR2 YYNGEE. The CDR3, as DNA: TGTGCCAGCAGCGTGCGGGGAGCTGGAAACACCATATATTTT. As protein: CASSVRGAGNTIYF.

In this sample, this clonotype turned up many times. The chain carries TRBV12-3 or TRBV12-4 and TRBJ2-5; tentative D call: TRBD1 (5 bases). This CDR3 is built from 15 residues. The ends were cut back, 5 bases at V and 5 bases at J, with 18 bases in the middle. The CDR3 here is CASSPTLGLGETQYF. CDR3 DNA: TGTGCCAGCAGTCCGACTTTGGGGCTTGGGGAGACCCAGTACTTC.

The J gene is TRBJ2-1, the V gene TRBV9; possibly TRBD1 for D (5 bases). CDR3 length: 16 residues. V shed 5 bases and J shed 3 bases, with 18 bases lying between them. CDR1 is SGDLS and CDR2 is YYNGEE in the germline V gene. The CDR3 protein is CASSETGQGSYNEQFF. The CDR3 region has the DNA TGTGCCAGCAGTGAAACCGGGCAGGGCAGCTACAATGAGCAGTTCTTC.

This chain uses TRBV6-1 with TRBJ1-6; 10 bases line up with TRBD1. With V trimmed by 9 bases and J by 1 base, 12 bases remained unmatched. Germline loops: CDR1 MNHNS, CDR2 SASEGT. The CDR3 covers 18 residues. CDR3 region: CASRKTGQGDSYNSPLHF. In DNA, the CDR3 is TGTGCCAGTAGGAAGACCGGACAGGGGGATTCCTATAATTCACCCCTCCACTTT.

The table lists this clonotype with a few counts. CDR3 sequence (DNA): TGTGCCAGCAGTTACCGGGGGGAACCATACAATGAGCAGTTCTTC. This codes for CASSYRGEPYNEQFF. The chain recombines TRBV6-2 or TRBV6-3 with TRBJ2-1, with 7 bases fitting TRBD2. The CDR3 runs 15 residues. The germline CDR1 and CDR2 sequences are MNHEY and SVGEGT. Trimming took 2 bases from V and 4 from J; bases not matched to a gene: 5.

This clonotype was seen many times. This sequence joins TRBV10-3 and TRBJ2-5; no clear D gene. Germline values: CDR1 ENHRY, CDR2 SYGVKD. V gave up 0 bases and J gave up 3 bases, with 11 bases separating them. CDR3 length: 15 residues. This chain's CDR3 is CAISESGMGKETQYF. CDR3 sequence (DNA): TGTGCCATCAGTGAGTCGGGGATGGGAAAAGAGACCCAGTACTTC.

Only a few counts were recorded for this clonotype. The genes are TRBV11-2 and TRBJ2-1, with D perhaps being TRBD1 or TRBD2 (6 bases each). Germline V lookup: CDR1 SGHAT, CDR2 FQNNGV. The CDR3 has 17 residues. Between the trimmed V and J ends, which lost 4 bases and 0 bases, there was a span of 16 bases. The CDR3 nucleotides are TGTGCCAGCAGCTCCCCGACGCCGGGGGCCTCCTACAATGAGCAGTTCTTC. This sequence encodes CASSSPTPGASYNEQFF.

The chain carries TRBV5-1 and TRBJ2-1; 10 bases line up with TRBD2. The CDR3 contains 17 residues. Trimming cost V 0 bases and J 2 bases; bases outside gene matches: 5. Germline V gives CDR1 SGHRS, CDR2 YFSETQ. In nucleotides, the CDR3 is TGCGCCAGCAGCTTGGTGCCTACTAGCGGGACCTACAATGAGCAGTTCTTC. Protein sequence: CASSLVPTSGTYNEQFF.

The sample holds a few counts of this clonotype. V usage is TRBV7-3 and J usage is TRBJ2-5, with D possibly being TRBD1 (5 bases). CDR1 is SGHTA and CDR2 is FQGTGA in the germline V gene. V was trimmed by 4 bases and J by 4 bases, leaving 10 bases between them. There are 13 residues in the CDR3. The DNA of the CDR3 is TGTGCCAGCAGCTCCCAGGGTTTAGAGACCCAGTACTTC. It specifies CASSSQGLETQYF.

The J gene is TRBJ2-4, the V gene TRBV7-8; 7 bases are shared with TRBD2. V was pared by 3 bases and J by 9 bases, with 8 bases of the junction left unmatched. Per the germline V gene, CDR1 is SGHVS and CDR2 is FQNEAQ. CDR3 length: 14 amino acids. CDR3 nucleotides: TGTGCCAGCAGCTTGGGGCTAGCGGAGGGCATTCAGTACTTC. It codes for CASSLGLAEGIQYF. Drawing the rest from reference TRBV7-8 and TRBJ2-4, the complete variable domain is GAGVSQSPRYKVAKRGQDVALRCDPISGHVSLFWYQQALGQGPEFLTYFQNEAQLDKSGLPSDRFFAERPEGSVSTLKIQRTQQEDSAVYLCASSLGLAEGIQYFGAGTRLSVL.

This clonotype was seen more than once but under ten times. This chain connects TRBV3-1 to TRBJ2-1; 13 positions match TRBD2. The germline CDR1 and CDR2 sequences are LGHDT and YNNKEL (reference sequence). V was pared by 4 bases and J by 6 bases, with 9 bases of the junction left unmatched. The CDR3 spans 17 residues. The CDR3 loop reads CASSLRTSGRSGNEQFF. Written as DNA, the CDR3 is TGTGCCAGCAGCCTCCGGACTAGCGGGAGATCAGGCAATGAGCAGTTCTTC.

The CDR3 DNA is TGTGCCAGCAGCTCAACAGCGGACGTTGAGCAGTTCTTC. It specifies CASSSTADVEQFF. The genes are TRBV7-9 and TRBJ2-1, with D perhaps matching TRBD2 (5 bases). Trimming took off 4 bases at V and 9 bases at J, with 13 bases between the two ends. This CDR3 contains 13 residues. The germline V gene has CDR1 SEHNR and CDR2 FQNEAQ (reference sequence).

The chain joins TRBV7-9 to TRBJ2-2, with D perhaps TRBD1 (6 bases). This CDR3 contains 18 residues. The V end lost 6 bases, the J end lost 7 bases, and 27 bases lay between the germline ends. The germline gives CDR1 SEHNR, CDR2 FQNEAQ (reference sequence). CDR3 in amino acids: CASRDTGTSPLWSGELFF. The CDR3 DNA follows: TGTGCCAGCAGGGACACCGGGACATCCCCTTTATGGAGCGGGGAGCTGTTTTTT.

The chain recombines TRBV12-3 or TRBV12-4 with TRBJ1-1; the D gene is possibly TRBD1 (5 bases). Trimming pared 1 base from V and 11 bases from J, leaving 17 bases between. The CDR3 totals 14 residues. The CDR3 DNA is TGTGCCAGCAGTTTAGGGGTTATAGGGGCTTGGGCTTTCTTT. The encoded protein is CASSLGVIGAWAFF.

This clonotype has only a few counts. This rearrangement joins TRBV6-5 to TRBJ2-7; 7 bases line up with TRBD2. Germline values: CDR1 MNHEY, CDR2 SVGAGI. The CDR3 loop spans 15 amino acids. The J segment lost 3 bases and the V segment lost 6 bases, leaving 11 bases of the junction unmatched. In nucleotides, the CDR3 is TGTGCCAGCAGGGCGGGCGGGAGCGGAGGCTACGAGCAGTACTTC. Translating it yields CASRAGGSGGYEQYF.

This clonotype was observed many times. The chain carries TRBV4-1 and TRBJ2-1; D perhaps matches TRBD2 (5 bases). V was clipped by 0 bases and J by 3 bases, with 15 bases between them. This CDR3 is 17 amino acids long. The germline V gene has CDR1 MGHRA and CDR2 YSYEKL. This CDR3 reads CASSQEGGRGFYNEQFF. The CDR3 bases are TGCGCCAGCAGCCAAGAGGGTGGGAGAGGGTTCTACAATGAGCAGTTCTTC.

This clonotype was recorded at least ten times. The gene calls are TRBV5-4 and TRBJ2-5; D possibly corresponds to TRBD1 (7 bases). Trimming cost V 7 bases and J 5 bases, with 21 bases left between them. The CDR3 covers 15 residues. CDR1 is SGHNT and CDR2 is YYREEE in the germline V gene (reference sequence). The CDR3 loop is CASHTRQGGGETQYF. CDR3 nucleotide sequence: TGTGCCAGCCACACTCGACAGGGAGGAGGGGAGACCCAGTACTTC.